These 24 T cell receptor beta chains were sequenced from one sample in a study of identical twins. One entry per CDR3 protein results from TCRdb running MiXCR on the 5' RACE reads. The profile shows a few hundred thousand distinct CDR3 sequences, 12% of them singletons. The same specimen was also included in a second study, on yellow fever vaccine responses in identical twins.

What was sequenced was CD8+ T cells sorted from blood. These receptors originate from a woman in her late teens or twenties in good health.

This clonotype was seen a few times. The CDR3 DNA sequence: TGTGCCAGCAGTTTTCGGGGGTCCGCCTACGAGCAGTACTTC. Translated, it gives CASSFRGSAYEQYF. The chain employs TRBV12-3 or TRBV12-4 and TRBJ2-7; a weak D match, TRBD2 (6 bases). The CDR3 has 14 residues. V shed 3 bases and J shed 2 bases, with 11 bases lying between them.

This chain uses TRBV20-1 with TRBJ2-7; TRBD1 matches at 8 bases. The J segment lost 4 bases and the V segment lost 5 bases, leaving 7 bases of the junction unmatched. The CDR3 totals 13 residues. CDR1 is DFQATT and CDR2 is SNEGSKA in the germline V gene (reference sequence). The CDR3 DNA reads TGCAGTGCTGCTCTGACAGGGGCTTACGAGCAGTACTTC. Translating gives CSAALTGAYEQYF.

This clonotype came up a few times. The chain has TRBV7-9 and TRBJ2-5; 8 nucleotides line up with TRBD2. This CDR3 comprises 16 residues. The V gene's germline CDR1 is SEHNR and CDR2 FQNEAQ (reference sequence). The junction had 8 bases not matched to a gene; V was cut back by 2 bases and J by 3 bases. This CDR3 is CASSLIAGLGKETQYF. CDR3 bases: TGTGCCAGCAGCTTAATCGCGGGACTAGGAAAAGAGACCCAGTACTTC.

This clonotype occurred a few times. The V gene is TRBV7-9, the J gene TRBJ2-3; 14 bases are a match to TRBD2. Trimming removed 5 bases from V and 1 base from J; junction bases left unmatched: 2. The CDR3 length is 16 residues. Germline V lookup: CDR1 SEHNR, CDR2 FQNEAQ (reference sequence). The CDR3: CASSKTSGGGTDTQYF. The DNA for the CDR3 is TGTGCCAGCAGCAAGACTAGCGGGGGGGGCACAGATACGCAGTATTTT. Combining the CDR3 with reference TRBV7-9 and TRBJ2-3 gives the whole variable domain DTGVSQNPRHKITKRGQNVTFRCDPISEHNRLYWYRQTLGQGPEFLTYFQNEAQLEKSRLLSDRFSAERPKGSFSTLEIQRTEQGDSAMYLCASSKTSGGGTDTQYFGPGTRLTVL.

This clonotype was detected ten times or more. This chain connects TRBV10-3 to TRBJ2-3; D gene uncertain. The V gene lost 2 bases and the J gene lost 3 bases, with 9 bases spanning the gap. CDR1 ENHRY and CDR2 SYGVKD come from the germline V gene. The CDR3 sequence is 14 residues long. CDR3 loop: CAISETDPTDTQYF. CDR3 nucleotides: TGTGCCATCAGTGAGACAGACCCTACAGATACGCAGTATTTT.

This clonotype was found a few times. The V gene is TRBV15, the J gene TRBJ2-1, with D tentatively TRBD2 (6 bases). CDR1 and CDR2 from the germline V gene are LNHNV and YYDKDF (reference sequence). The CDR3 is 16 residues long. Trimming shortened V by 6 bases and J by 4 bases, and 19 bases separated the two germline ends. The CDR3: CATSTSGRGLYNEQFF. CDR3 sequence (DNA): TGTGCCACCAGTACTTCTGGGCGGGGCCTTTACAATGAGCAGTTCTTC.

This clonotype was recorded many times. For the CDR3, the DNA is TGTGCCAGCAGCTCTGGGGTCAGAGAGACCCAGTACTTC. It translates to CASSSGVRETQYF. The rearrangement uses TRBV28 and TRBJ2-5; D call uncertain. The V gene's germline CDR1 is MDHEN and CDR2 SYDVKM. The V and J ends lost 6 bases and 4 bases respectively, with 12 bases between them. The CDR3 has 13 residues.

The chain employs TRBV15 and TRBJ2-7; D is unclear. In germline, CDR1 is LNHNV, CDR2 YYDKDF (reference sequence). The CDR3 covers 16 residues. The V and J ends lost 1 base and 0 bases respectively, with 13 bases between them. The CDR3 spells CATSRGGADRSYEQYV. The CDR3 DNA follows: TGTGCCACCAGCAGAGGGGGTGCCGATCGCTCCTACGAGCAGTACGTC.

This chain's CDR3 is CASTSGVWTYQETQYF. CDR3 sequence (DNA): TGTGCCAGCACCTCGGGGGTTTGGACATATCAAGAGACCCAGTACTTC. The chain uses TRBV11-2 and TRBJ2-5, with D possibly matching TRBD2 (6 bases). V was trimmed by 7 bases and J by 2 bases, leaving 20 bases between them. Germline CDR1 reads SGHAT; CDR2 reads FQNNGV. The length of the CDR3 is 16 residues. Filled out from reference TRBV11-2 and TRBJ2-5, the complete variable domain reads EAGVAQSPRYKIIEKRQSVAFWCNPISGHATLYWYQQILGQGPKLLIQFQNNGVVDDSQLPKDRFSAERLKGVDSTLKIQPAKLEDSAVYLCASTSGVWTYQETQYFGPGTRLLVL.

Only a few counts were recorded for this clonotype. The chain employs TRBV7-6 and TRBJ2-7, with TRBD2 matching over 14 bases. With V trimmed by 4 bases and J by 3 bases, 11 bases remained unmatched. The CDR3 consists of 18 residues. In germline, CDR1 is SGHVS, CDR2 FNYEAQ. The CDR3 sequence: CASSSGLAGASPYYEQYV. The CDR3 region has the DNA TGTGCCAGCAGCTCGGGACTAGCGGGGGCCTCACCCTACTACGAGCAGTACGTC.

CDR3 sequence (DNA): TGTGCCAGCAGCGGGGGGCGGGACATATCCTACGAGCAGTACTTC. Residues: CASSGGRDISYEQYF. The genes are TRBV7-8 and TRBJ2-7; the D call may be TRBD1 or TRBD2 (6 bases each). V lost 5 bases and J 1 base, leaving 15 bases between the germline ends. Germline CDR1 reads SGHVS; CDR2 reads FQNEAQ. The CDR3 has 15 amino acids.

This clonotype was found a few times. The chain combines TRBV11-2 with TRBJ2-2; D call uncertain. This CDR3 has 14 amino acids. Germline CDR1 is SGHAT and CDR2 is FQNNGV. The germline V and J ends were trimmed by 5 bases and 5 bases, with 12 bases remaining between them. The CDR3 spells CASSAGRGTGELFF. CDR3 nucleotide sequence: TGTGCCAGCAGCGCCGGCCGAGGAACCGGGGAGCTGTTTTTT.

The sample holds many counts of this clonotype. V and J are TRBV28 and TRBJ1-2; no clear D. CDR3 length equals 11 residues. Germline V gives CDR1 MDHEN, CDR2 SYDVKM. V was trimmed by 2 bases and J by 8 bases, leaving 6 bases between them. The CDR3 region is CASSLRGGYTF. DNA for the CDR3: TGTGCCAGCAGTTTACGAGGAGGCTACACCTTC.

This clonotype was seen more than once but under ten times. Here the CDR3 reads CASRGDTSLGTEAFF. CDR3 in DNA: TGCGCCAGCAGAGGGGACACCTCGTTGGGCACTGAAGCTTTCTTT. The chain joins TRBV5-1 to TRBJ1-1, with D possibly matching TRBD1 (6 bases). The CDR3 extends over 15 amino acids. Germline CDR1 reads SGHRS; CDR2 reads YFSETQ. The V end lost 5 bases, the J end lost 4 bases, and 18 bases lay between the germline ends.

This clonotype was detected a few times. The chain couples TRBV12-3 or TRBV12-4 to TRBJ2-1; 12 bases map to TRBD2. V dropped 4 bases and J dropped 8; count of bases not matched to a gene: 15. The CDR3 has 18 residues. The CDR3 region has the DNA TGTGCCAGCAGTTACCCATCAGCCACTAGCGGGAGGTTGTATGAGCAGTTCTTC. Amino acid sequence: CASSYPSATSGRLYEQFF.

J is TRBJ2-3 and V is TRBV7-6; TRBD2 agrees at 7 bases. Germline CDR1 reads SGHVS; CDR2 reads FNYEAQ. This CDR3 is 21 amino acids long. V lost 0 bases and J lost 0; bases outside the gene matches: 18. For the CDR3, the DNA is TGTGCCAGCAGCTTAGCGGCGGGACTATTAGGAGCGGCCAAGAGCACAGATACGCAGTATTTT. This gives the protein CASSLAAGLLGAAKSTDTQYF. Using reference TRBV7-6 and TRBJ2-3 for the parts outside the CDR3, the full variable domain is GAGVSQSPRYKVTKRGQDVALRCDPISGHVSLYWYRQALGQGPEFLTYFNYEAQQDKSGLPNDRFSAERPEGSISTLTIQRTEQRDSAMYRCASSLAAGLLGAAKSTDTQYFGPGTRLTVL.

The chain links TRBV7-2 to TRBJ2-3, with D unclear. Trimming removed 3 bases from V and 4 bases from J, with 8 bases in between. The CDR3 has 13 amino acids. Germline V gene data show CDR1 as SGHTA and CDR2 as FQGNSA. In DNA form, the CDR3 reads TGTGCCAGCAGCTTTTTCATCGCAGATACGCAGTATTTT. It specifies CASSFFIADTQYF.

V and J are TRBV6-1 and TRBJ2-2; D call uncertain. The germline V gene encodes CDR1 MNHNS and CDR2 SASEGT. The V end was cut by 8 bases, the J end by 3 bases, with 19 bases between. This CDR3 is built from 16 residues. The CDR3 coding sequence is TGTGCCAGCGGTCCTTCGGGCTCTAGGGACACCGGGGAGCTGTTTTTT. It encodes CASGPSGSRDTGELFF.

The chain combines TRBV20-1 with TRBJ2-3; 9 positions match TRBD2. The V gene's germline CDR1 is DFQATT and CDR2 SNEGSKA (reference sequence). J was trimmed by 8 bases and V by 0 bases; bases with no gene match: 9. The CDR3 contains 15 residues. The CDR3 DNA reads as TGCAGTGCTAGAGACGGCGGGAGGGCCGACGGTACGCAGTATTTT. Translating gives CSARDGGRADGTQYF.

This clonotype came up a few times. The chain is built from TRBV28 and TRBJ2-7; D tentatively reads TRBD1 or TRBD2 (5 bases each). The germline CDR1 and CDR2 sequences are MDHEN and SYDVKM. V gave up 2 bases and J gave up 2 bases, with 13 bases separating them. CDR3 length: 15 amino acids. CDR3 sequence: CASSLHRDGTYEQYF. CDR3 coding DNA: TGTGCCAGCAGTTTACATCGGGACGGAACCTACGAGCAGTACTTC.

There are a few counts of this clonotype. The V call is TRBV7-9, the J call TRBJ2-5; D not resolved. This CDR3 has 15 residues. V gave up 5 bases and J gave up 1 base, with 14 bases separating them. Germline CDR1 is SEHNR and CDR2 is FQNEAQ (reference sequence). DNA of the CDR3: TGTGCCAGCAGCCCCTCCGCTGGGGTCCAAGAGACCCAGTACTTC. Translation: CASSPSAGVQETQYF.

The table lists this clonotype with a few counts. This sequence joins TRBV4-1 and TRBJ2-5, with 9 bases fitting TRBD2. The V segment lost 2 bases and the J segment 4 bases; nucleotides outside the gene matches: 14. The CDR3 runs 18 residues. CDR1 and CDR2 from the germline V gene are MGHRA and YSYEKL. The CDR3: CASSQLIIAGVVGETQYF. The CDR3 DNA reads TGCGCCAGCAGCCAACTTATCATAGCGGGAGTGGTGGGAGAGACCCAGTACTTC.

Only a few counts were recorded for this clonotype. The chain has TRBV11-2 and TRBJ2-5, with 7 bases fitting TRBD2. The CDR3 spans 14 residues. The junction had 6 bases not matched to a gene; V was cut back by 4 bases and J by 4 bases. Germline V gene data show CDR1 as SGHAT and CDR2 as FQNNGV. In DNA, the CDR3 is TGTGCCAGCAGCTCAGCGGGCGGGGGAGAGACCCAGTACTTC. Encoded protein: CASSSAGGGETQYF.

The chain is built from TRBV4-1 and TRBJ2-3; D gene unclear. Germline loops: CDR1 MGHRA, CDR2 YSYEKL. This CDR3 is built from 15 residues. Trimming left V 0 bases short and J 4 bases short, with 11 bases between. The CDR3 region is CASSQDGDLADTQYF. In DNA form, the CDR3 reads TGCGCCAGCAGCCAAGATGGGGATTTGGCAGATACGCAGTATTTT.